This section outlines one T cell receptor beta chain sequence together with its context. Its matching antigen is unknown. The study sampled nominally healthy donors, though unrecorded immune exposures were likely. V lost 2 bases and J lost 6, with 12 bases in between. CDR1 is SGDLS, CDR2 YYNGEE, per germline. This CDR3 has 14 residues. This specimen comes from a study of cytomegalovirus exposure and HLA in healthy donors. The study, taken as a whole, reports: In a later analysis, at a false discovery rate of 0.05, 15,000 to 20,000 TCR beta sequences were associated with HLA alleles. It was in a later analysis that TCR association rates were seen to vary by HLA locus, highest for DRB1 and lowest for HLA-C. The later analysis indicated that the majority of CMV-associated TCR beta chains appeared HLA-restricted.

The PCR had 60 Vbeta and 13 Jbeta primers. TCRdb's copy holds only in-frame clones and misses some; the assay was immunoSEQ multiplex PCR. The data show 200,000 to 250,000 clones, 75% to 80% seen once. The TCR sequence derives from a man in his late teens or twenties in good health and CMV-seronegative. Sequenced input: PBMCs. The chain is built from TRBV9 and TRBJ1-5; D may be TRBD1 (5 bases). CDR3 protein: CASSVDSGFQPQHF. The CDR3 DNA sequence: TGTGCCAGCAGCGTGGATTCAGGGTTTCAGCCCCAGCATTTT.